This T cell receptor (beta chain) was captured by sequencing in a study of shared clonotypes between healthy human individuals (dated by TCRdb to about 2020). The study in broad terms: The cohort included three men and a couple of women between 18 and 49 years of age. For each donor, three plates each were used for CD4 naive and CD4 memory, two plates were used for CD8 naive, and one plate was used for CD8 memory. Blood TCR repertoires of about five healthy adults were deeply sequenced to estimate repertoire size and the extent of clonotype sharing between individuals. To increase sequencing depth and limit assay-specific biases, different laboratories used diverse techniques to prepare libraries and sequence TCR repertoires. Between about 0.85 and 9.5 billion PBMCs per donor were obtained by leukapheresis.

Healthy HIV-negative adults with no recently reported acute infections or vaccinations were included as donors. Every donor was a Caucasian adult living in Nashville, Tennessee, USA. CD4+ T cells were enriched through magnetic negative selection, after which naive cells were positively selected on CD45RA and the remaining negative fraction served as the memory subset. After blood collection by leukapheresis, PBMCs were isolated using Ficoll-Histopaque density gradient centrifugation and then cryopreserved in the vapor phase of liquid nitrogen. Analytical flow cytometry was used to check the purity and quantity of each magnetically sorted T cell population. Genomic DNA was isolated from every sorted fraction and measured by UV absorbance on a Nanodrop 2000c. The CDR3 numbers 13 residues from cysteine through phenylalanine. The entry retains the CDR3 DNA only, 39 bases that are in frame from base 1. Relative to germline, V is 4 bases shorter and J is 8 bases shorter, with 12 bases between their ends. Sequences SGHTA (CDR1) and FQGNSA (CDR2) are obtained from the germline V gene.

Note on this clone: The antigen this receptor binds is unknown. No qualities accompany the bases; no much larger clone lies one base away.

Study-wide findings and limitations: Because the study included a small number of donors, the genetic and exposure-history diversity represented was limited. Pairwise subsampling indicated that sequencing depth was expected to affect the degree of clonotype sharing among donors. Even with the large sequencing depth, rarefaction of the sorted-subset datasets indicated that sequencing was incomplete. Compared with non-shared clonotypes, clonotypes shared by all four sorted-subset donors had higher generation probabilities. Naive subsets generally had larger estimated clonotype richness than memory subsets did. About 5% of naive CD4, 3.5% of naive CD8, 2.3% of memory CD4, and about 0.4% of memory CD8 clonotypes were shared across several donors. Only blood was sampled, and tissue TCR repertoires likely differ from those in blood.

Using the deep immunoSEQ assay, multiplex PCR amplified TCR CDR3 regions from genomic DNA. For each cell subset, the extracted genomic DNA was distributed evenly across all wells of several immunoSEQ 96-well plates, and each plate served as one replicate. For sorted subsets, each replicate PCR was loaded with approximately 0.2 ug genomic DNA, equivalent to 30,000 or so T cell genomes. Purified libraries were measured with a Qubit 3.0 fluorometer, size-checked on a Bioanalyzer 2100, and measured again with the KAPA Library Quantification kit. Each immunoSEQ 96-well plate was sequenced on its own single-read 150-cycle Illumina NextSeq 550 flow cell. On the study's bioinformatics: Because only junctional sequences without quality scores were contained in the immunoSEQ output, filtering matching that applied to full-length reads could not be performed. To assign V/J genes and CDR3, sequences were annotated against IMGT germline references using PyIR, a Python wrapper for IgBLAST v1.9. Any read was removed if the V/J assignment was weak (E-value above 1e-6), the CDR3 was missing, or the read contained stop codons, out-of-frame junctions, or ambiguous translated residues. V3J clonotypes were defined as sequences sharing an identical inferred V gene, J gene, and CDR3 amino acid sequence. The percentage overlap between two repertoires was calculated by dividing the number of shared unique clonotypes by the size of the smaller repertoire. RTK rarefaction, the Chao1 estimator, and Recon v2.1 estimates of unobserved clonotypes were used to assess repertoire richness. For all TCRbeta clonotypes obtained by the gDNA method from a few donors, generation probabilities were computed with OLGA. The table comes from immuneACCESS by way of TCRdb, which keeps in-frame sequences with V and J called. Part of the clones is missing from these tables; in studies checked, under half for an unresolved V gene and the rest for unknown reasons. That table is the source of V, J and clone size, and D and trimming were worked out from the DNA. The sample records more than 1 million clones, about 80% of which are singletons. The biggest ten clones account for 0.5% to 0.6% of the sample.

The sequence joins TRBV7-2 to TRBJ2-1; the D call is tentative, TRBD1 or TRBD2, as each matches 6 bases. The source material was memory CD4+ T cells from PBMCs. According to the study, the label for this sample's cell subset or site signals: CD45RA-negative fraction. This TCR was sampled from a man aged 18 to 30 in good health. Some clones in this sample may be carry-over from other donors' samples. CDR3 reads: CASSSEGGHEQFF. Read as DNA, the sequence is TGTGCCAGCAGCTCCGAGGGGGGCCATGAGCAGTTCTTC.